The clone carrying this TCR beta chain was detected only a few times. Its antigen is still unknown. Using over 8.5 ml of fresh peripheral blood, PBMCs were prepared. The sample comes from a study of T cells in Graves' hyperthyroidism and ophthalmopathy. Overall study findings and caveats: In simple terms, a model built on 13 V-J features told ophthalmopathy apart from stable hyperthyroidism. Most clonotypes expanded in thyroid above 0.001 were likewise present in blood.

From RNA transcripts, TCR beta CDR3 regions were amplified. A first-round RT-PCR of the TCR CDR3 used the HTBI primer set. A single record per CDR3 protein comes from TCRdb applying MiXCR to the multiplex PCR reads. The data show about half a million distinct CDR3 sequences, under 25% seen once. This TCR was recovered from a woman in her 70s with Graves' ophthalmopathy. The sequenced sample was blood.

The CDR3, as DNA: TGTGCCAGCAGAGAGCGGACAAAGAACACTGAAGCTTTCTTT. Amino acids: CASRERTKNTEAFF. The chain carries TRBV6-1 and TRBJ1-1; D might be TRBD1 (5 bases). There are 14 residues in the CDR3. Trimming cost V 6 bases and J 1 base, with 12 bases left between them. CDR1 and CDR2 (germline): MNHNS, SASEGT.